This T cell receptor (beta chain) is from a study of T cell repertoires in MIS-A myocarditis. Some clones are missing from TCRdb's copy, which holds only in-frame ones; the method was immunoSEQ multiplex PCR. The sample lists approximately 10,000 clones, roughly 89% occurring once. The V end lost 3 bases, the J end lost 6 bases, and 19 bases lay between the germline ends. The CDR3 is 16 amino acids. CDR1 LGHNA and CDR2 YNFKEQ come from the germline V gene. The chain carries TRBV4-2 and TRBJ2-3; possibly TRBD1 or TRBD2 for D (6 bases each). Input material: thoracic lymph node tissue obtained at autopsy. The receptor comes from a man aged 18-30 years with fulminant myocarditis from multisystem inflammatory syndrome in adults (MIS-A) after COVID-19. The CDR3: CASSQEEGGAGDTQYF. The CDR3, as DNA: TGTGCCAGCAGCCAGGAGGAGGGGGGCGCGGGGGATACGCAGTATTTT.